This is a list of T cell receptor beta chains from one sample in a study of blood T cell repertoires in COVID-19. Clones were read by immunoSEQ multiplex PCR, and TCRdb kept only the in-frame ones, dropping some. The sample shows approximately 190,000 clones, approximately 86% of them seen only once. Sequenced: peripheral blood. Receptor source: a man aged 70-80 years with active or convalescent COVID-19. CDR3s include the opening cysteine and the closing phenylalanine or tryptophan. D genes are given only for firm matches. Size tells how often a clone was seen (once, few, many) or the class of an expanded clone, and some rows leave it out.

TRBJ1-6,-,14,TRBV7-2,-,CASSAGQLHSPLHF,TGTGCCAGCAGCGCGGGGCAGTTACATTCACCCCTCCACTTT
TRBJ1-1,-,15,TRBV5-1,TRBD1,CASSLGTGGNTEAFF,TGCGCCAGCAGCTTGGGGACAGGGGGCAACACTGAAGCTTTCTTT
TRBJ2-2,-,12,TRBV4-1,-,CASSPREGELFF,TGCGCCAGCAGCCCCAGGGAAGGGGAGCTGTTTTTT
TRBJ2-1,-,15,TRBV28,TRBD2,CASSLTSGGMNEQFF,TGTGCCAGCAGTCTTACTAGCGGGGGGATGAATGAGCAGTTCTTC
TRBJ1-2,-,14,TRBV5-1,TRBD1,CASSSAGTENGYTF,TGCGCCAGCAGCTCCGCCGGGACAGAGAACGGCTACACCTTC
TRBJ2-7,-,15,TRBV6-1,-,CASSEFTVSSYEQYF,TGTGCCAGCAGTGAATTTACGGTGAGCTCCTACGAGCAGTACTTC
TRBJ1-1,-,13,TRBV27,-,CASSFLGVTEAFF,TGTGCCAGCAGTTTCCTAGGGGTCACTGAAGCTTTCTTT
TRBJ2-2,-,15,TRBV15,TRBD1,CATIKDRGATGELFF,TGTGCCACCATCAAGGACAGGGGGGCGACCGGGGAGCTGTTTTTT
TRBJ2-1,-,15,TRBV21-1,-,CASSKASLARDEQFF,TGTGCCAGCAGCAAAGCGAGCCTAGCGAGGGATGAGCAGTTCTTC
TRBJ1-6,-,15,TRBV10-2,TRBD1,CASSESQGGYSPLHF,TGCGCCAGCAGTGAGTCCCAAGGGGGCTATTCACCCCTCCACTTT
TRBJ2-2,-,16,TRBV5-4,TRBD1,CASSSFPGTDTGELFF,TGTGCCAGCAGCTCCTTCCCCGGGACAGACACCGGGGAGCTGTTTTTT
TRBJ2-3,few,14,TRBV3-1/TRBV3-2,-,CASSQVRGTDTQYF,TGTGCCAGCAGCCAAGTACGGGGGACAGATACGCAGTATTTT
TRBJ2-3,once,15,TRBV7-2,-,CASSLAIVSTDTQYF,TGTGCCAGCAGCTTAGCGATAGTGAGCACAGATACGCAGTATTTT